This T cell receptor (beta chain) was captured by sequencing in a study of vaccination and CD4 T cells after COVID-19. Treatment denoted: approximately 11-day PBMC culture with coronavirus spike peptide pools or control peptides (ViraFEST assay). The assay that was used to sequence DNA from cultured CD4+ T cells was the Oncomine TCR Beta short-read assay. TCRdb analysed the PCR reads with MiXCR anew, one entry per CDR3 protein. The table has approximately 15,000 distinct CDR3 sequences, approximately 27% seen once. This clonotype was picked up a small number of times. The target antigen is unknown. CDR1 and CDR2 from the germline V gene are KGHSH and LQKENI. The CDR3 has 18 amino acids. J was trimmed by 2 bases and V by 2 bases; bases with no gene match: 6.

Material for sequencing was cultured CD4+ T cells from blood. The sequence came from a human donor with COVID-19. This chain joins TRBV18 and TRBJ2-5, with 15 nucleotides matching TRBD2. The CDR3 DNA sequence: TGTGCCAGCTCACCAGGACTAGCGGGGGGGCCGAGGCAAGAGACCCAGTACTTC. Its translation: CASSPGLAGGPRQETQYF. Full variable domain (rest looked up from reference TRBV18 and TRBJ2-5): NAGVMQNPRHLVRRRGQEARLRCSPMKGHSHVYWYRQLPEEGLKFMVYLQKENIIDESGMPKERFSAEFPKEGPSILRIQQVVRGDSAAYFCASSPGLAGGPRQETQYFGPGTRLLVL.